Included here is one T cell receptor (beta chain) sequence, with context. The antigen remains undetermined. The conserved final phenylalanine or tryptophan is absent from the CDR3, which likely points to a read error. The CDR3 totals 15 residues. Germline V gene sequence: CDR1 SEHNR, CDR2 FQNEAQ (reference sequence). V lost 0 bases to trimming and J lost 8 bases; unmatched junction nucleotides: 5. This entry belongs to a study of blood T cells in healthy people across ages. Study at large: There was about one barcoded beta molecule captured by template switching per two T cells.

Study results and limitations: Higher naive T cell percentage went strongly together with higher TCR beta diversity. Because donor CMV status was unknown, expanded clonotype changes were possibly confounded.

The second PCR ran roughly 7 to 12 cycles with a sample-barcoded 5' primer and J-beta primers. Each cDNA molecule carried a tag from a template-switch adaptor that contained 12 random nucleotides. From the 5' RACE reads, TCRdb called clonotypes with MiXCR, one entry per CDR3 protein. The sample records over a million distinct CDR3 sequences, approximately 40% being singletons. What was sequenced was blood. This sequence originates from a young woman in good health. V and J are TRBV7-9 and TRBJ2-1; 9 positions agree with TRBD2. The chain's CDR3 is CASSLAAGGLYEQFS. The CDR3 bases are TGTGCCAGCAGCTTAGCCGCGGGAGGGCTGTATGAGCAGTTCTCC.